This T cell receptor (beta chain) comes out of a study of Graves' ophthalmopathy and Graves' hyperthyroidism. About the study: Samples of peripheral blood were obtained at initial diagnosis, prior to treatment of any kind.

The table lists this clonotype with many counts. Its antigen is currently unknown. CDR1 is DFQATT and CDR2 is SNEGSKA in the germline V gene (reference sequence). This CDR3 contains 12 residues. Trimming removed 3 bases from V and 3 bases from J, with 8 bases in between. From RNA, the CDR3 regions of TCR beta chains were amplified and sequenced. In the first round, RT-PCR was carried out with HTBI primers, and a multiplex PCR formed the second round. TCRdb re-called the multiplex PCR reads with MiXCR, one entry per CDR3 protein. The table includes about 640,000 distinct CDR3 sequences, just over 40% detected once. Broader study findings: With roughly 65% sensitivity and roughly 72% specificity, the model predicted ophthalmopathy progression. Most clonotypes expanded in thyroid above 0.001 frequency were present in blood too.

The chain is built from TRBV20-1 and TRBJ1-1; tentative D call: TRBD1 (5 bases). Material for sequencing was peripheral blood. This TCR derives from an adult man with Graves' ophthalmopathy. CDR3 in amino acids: CSASPGHTEAFF. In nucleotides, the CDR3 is TGCAGTGCTAGTCCAGGGCACACTGAAGCTTTCTTT.